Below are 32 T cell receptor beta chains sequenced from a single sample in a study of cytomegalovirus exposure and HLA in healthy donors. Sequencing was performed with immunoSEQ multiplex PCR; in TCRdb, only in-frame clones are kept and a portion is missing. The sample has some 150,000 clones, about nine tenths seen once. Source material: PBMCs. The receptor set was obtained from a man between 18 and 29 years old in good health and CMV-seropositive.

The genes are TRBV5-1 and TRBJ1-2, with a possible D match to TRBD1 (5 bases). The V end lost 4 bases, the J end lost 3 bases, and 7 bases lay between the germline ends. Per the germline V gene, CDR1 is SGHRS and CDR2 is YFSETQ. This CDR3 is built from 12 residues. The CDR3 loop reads CASSPQDYGYTF. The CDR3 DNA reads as TGCGCCAGCAGCCCACAGGACTATGGCTACACCTTC.

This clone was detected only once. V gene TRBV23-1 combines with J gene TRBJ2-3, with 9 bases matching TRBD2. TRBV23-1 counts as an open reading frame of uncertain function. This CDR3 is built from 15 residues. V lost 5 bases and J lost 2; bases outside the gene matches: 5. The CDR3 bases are TGCGCCAGCAGTAGCCGACTAGCGGTCACAGATACGCAGTATTTT. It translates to CASSSRLAVTDTQYF.

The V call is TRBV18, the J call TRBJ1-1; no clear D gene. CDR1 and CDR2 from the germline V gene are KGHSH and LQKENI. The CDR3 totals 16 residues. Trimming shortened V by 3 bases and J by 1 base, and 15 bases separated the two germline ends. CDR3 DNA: TGTGCCAGCTCACCGCTCCCCGCGCGGTCGAACACTGAAGCTTTCTTT. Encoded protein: CASSPLPARSNTEAFF.

In nucleotides, the CDR3 is TGTGCCAGCAGTTTTGGGGCAGGAAATTCACCCCTCCACTTT. It codes for CASSFGAGNSPLHF. The V and J genes are TRBV27 and TRBJ1-6; D possibly corresponds to TRBD1 (5 bases). The germline V gene has CDR1 MNHEY and CDR2 SMNVEV (reference sequence). Trimming stripped 3 bases from V and 7 bases from J, with 10 bases between. The CDR3 runs 14 residues.

CDR3 coding DNA: TGTGCCTGGAGTTTGGGCGGGAGGCCGTCAGATACGCAGTATTTT. The encoded protein is CAWSLGGRPSDTQYF. The chain combines TRBV30 with TRBJ2-3, with 8 bases matching TRBD2. Germline V CDR1 and CDR2: GTSNPN, SVGIG (reference sequence). There are 15 residues in the CDR3. Losses at the gene ends were 2 bases for V and 4 bases for J; bases not matched to a gene: 8.

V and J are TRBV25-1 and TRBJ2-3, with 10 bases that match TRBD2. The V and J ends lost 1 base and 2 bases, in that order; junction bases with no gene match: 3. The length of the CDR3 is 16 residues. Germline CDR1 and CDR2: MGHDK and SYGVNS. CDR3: CASSEWTSGDTDTQYF. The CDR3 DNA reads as TGTGCCAGCAGTGAATGGACTAGCGGAGACACAGATACGCAGTATTTT.

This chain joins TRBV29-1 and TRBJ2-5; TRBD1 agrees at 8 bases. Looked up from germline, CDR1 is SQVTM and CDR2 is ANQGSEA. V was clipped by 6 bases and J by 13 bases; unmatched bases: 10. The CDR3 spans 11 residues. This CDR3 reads CSVAPDRGRYF. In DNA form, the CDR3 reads TGCAGCGTCGCACCAGACAGGGGCAGGTACTTC.

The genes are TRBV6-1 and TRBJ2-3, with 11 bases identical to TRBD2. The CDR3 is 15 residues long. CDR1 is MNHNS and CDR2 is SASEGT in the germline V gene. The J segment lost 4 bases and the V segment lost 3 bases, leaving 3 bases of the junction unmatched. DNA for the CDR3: TGTGCCAGCAGTGATTTAGCGGGGGGGCCAGATACGCAGTATTTT. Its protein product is CASSDLAGGPDTQYF.

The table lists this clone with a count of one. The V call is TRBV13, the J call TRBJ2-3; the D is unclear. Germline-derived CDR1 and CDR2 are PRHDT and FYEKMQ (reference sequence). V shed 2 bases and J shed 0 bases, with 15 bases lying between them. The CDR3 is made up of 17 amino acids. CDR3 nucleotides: TGTGCCAGCAGCTTAAGACTTCTCGACCCTAGCACAGATACGCAGTATTTT. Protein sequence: CASSLRLLDPSTDTQYF.

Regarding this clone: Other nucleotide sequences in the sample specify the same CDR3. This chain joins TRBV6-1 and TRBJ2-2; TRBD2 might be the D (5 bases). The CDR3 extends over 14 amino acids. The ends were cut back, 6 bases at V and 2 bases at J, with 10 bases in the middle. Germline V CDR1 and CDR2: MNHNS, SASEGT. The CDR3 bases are TGTGCCAGCAGCTTGGACTCAAACACCGGGGAGCTGTTTTTT. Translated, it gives CASSLDSNTGELFF.

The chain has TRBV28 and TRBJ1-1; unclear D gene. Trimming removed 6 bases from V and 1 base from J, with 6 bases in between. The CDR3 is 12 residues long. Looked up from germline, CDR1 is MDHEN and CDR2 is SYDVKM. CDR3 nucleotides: TGTGCCAGCAGATCCGGGAACACTGAAGCTTTCTTT. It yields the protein CASRSGNTEAFF.

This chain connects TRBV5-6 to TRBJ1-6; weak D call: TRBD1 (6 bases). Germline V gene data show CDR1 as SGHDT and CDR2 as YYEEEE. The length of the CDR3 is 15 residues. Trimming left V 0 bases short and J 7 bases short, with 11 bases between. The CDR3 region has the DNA TGTGCCAGCAGCTTGGAGGGGGTTAAGAATTCACCCCTCCACTTT. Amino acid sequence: CASSLEGVKNSPLHF. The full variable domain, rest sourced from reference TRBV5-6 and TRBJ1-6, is DAGVTQSPTHLIKTRGQQVTLRCSPKSGHDTVSWYQQALGQGPQFIFQYYEEEERQRGNFPDRFSGHQFPNYSSELNVNALLLGDSALYLCASSLEGVKNSPLHFGNGTRLTVT.

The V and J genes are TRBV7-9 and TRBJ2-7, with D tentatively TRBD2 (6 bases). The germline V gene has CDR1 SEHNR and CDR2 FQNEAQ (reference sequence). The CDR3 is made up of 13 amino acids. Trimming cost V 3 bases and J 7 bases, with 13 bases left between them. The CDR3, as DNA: TGTGCCAGCAGCTTGACGGGACGGGGGGAGCAGTACTTC. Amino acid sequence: CASSLTGRGEQYF.

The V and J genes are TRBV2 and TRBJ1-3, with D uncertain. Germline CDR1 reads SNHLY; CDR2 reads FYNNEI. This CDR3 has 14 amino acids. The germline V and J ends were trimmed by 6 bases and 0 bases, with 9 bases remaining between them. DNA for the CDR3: TGTGCCAGCAGGGAGGGTCTCTCTGGAAACACCATATATTTT. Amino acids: CASREGLSGNTIYF.

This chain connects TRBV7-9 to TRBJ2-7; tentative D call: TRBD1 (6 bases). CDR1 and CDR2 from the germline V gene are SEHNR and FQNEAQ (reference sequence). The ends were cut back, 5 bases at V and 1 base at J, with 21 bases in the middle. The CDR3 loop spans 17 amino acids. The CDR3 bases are TGTGCCAGCAGCCCCGGCCTGGCCAGGGGAAGATCCTACGAGCAGTACTTC. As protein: CASSPGLARGRSYEQYF.

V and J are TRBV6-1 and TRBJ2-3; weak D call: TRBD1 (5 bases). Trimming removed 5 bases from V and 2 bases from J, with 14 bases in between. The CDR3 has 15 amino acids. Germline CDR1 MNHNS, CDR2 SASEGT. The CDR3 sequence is CASSRHRQDTDTQYF. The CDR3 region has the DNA TGTGCCAGCAGTCGACACAGGCAGGACACAGATACGCAGTATTTT.

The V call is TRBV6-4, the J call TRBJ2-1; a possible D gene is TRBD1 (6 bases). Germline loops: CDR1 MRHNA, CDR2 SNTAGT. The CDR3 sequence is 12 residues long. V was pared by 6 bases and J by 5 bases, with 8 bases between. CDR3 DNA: TGTGCCAGCAGCAGGGACAACAATGAGCAGTTCTTC. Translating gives CASSRDNNEQFF.

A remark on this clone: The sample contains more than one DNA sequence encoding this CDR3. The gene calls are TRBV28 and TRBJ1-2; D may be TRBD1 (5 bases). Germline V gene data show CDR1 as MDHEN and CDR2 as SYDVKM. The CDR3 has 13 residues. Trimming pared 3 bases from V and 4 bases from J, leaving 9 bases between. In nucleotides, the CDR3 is TGTGCCAGCAGTTTTACGGGGGGCTATGGCTACACCTTC. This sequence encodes CASSFTGGYGYTF.

The CDR3 DNA reads as TGCGCCAGCAGCCCACGGGGGACTAGCCGATACAATGAGCAGTTCTTC. Its protein is CASSPRGTSRYNEQFF. The chain employs TRBV5-1 and TRBJ2-1, with 9 bases aligning to TRBD2. Looked up from germline, CDR1 is SGHRS and CDR2 is YFSETQ. V trimming: 4 bases; J trimming: 4 bases; junction bases outside the gene matches: 9. This CDR3 contains 16 residues.

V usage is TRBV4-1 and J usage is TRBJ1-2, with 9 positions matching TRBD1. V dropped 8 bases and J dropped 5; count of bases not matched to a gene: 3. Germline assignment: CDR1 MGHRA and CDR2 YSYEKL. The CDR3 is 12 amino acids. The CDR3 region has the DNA TGCGCCAGCTCGGACAGGGGTTATGGCTACACCTTC. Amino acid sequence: CASSDRGYGYTF.

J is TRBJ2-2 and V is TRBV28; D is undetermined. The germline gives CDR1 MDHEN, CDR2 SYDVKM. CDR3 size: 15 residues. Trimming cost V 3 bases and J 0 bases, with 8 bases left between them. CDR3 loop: CASSFVRPNTGELFF. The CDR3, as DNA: TGTGCCAGCAGTTTTGTCAGGCCGAACACCGGGGAGCTGTTTTTT.

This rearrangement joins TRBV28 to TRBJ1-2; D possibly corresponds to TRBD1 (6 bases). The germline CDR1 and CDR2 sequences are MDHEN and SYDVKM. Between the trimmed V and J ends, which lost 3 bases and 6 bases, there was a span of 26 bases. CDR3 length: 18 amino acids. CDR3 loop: CASSFYRETGLPTDGYTF. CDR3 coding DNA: TGTGCCAGCAGTTTCTATCGTGAGACAGGCCTCCCAACCGATGGCTACACCTTC.

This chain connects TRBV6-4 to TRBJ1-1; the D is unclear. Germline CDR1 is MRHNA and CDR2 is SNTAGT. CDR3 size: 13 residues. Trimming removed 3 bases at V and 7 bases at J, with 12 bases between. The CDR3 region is CASSDVHPFEAFF. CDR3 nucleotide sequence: TGTGCCAGCAGTGATGTACACCCCTTTGAAGCTTTCTTT.

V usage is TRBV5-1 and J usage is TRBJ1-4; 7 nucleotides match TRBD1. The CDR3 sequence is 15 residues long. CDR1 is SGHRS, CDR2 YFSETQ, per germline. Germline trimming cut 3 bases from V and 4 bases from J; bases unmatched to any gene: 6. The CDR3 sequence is CASSWRGQINEKLFF. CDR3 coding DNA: TGCGCCAGCAGCTGGAGGGGACAGATTAATGAAAAACTGTTTTTT.

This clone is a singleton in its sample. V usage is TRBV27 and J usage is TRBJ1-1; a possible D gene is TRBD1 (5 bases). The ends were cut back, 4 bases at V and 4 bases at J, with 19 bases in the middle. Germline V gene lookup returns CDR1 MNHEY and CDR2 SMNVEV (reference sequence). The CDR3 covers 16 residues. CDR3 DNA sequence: TGTGCCAGCAGTTGGGGTCGAGGCTCTAGGGGCACTGAAGCTTTCTTT. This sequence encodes CASSWGRGSRGTEAFF.

The CDR3 nucleotides read TGTGCCGCCTCTAGACAGGGAGGCTACGAGCAGTACTTC. Translating it yields CAASRQGGYEQYF. The chain employs TRBV10-3 and TRBJ2-7; TRBD1 might be the D (7 bases). V gave up 11 bases and J gave up 3 bases, with 17 bases separating them. The germline V gene has CDR1 ENHRY and CDR2 SYGVKD. This CDR3 is 13 amino acids long.

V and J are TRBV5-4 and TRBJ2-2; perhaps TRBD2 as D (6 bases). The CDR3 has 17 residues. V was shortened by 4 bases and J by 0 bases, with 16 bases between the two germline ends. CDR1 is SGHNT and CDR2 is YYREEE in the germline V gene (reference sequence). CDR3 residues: CASSRGTDWPNTGELFF. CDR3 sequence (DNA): TGTGCCAGCAGCCGGGGGACGGATTGGCCGAACACCGGGGAGCTGTTTTTT.

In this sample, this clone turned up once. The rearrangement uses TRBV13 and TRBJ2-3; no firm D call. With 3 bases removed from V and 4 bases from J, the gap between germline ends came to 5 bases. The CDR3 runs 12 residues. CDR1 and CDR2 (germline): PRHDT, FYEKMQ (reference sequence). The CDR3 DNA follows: TGTGCCAGCAGCTTTTCTCCAGATACGCAGTATTTT. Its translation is CASSFSPDTQYF. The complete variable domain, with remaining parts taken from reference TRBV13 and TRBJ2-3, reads AAGVIQSPRHLIKEKRETATLKCYPIPRHDTVYWYQQGPGQDPQFLISFYEKMQSDKGSIPDRFSAQQFSDYHSELNMSSLELGDSALYFCASSFSPDTQYFGPGTRLTVL.

DNA for the CDR3: TGTGCCAGCAGCTTGGGGAATCTAGGGGGGGTTGAGCAGTTCTTC. Protein sequence: CASSLGNLGGVEQFF. The chain couples TRBV5-5 to TRBJ2-1; tentatively, D is TRBD2 (7 bases). V dropped 0 bases and J dropped 9 bases, with 16 bases sitting between them. Per germline, CDR1 SGHKS and CDR2 YYEKEE (reference sequence). This CDR3 is built from 15 residues. Based on the CDR3 plus reference TRBV5-5 and TRBJ2-1, the full variable domain is DAGVTQSPTHLIKTRGQQVTLRCSPISGHKSVSWYQQVLGQGPQFIFQYYEKEERGRGNFPDRFSARQFPNYSSELNVNALLLGDSALYLCASSLGNLGGVEQFFGPGTRLTVL.

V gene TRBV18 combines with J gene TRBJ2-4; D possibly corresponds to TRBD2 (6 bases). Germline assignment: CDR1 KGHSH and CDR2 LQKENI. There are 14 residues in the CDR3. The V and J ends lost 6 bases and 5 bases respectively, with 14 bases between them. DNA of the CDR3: TGTGCCAGCTCGCCGGGGGTTCCCCAAAACATTCAGTACTTC. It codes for CASSPGVPQNIQYF.

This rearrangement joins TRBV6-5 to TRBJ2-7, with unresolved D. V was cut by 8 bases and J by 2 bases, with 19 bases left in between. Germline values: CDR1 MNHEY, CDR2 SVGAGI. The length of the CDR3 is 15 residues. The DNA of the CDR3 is TGTGCCAGCTCTACCCCGAAGACTGGAACCTACGAGCAGTACTTC. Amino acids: CASSTPKTGTYEQYF.

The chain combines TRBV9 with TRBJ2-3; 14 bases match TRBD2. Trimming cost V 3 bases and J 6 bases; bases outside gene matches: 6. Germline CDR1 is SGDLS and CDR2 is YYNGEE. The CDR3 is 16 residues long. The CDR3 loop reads CASSAGLAGASDTQYF. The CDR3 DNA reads TGTGCCAGCAGCGCGGGACTAGCGGGAGCTTCGGATACGCAGTATTTT.